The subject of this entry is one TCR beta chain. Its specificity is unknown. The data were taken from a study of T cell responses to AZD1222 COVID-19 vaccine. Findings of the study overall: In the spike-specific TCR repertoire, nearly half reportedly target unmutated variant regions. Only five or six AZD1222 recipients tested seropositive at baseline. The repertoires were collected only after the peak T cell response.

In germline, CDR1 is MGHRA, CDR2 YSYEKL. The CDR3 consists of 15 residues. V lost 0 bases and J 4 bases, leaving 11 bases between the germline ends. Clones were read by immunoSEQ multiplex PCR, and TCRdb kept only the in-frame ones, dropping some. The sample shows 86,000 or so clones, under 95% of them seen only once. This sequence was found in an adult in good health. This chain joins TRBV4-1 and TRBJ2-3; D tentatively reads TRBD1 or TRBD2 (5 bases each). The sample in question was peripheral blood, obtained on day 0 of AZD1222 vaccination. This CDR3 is CASSQEQDGADTQYF. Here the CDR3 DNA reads TGCGCCAGCAGCCAAGAACAGGACGGGGCAGATACGCAGTATTTT.